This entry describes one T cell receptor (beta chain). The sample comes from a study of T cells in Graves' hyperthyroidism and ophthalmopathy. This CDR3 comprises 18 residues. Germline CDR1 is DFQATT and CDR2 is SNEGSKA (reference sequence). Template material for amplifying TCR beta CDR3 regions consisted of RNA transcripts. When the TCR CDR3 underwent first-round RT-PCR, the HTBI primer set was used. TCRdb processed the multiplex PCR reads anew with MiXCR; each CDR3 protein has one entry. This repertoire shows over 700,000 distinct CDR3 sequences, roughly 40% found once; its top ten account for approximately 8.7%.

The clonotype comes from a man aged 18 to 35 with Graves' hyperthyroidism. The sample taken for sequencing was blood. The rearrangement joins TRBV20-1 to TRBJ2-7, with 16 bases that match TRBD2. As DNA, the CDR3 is TGCAGCGCTGGGAGCGGGACTAGCGGGGGGGCCTGGACCTACGAGCAGTACTTC. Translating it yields CSAGSGTSGGAWTYEQYF.